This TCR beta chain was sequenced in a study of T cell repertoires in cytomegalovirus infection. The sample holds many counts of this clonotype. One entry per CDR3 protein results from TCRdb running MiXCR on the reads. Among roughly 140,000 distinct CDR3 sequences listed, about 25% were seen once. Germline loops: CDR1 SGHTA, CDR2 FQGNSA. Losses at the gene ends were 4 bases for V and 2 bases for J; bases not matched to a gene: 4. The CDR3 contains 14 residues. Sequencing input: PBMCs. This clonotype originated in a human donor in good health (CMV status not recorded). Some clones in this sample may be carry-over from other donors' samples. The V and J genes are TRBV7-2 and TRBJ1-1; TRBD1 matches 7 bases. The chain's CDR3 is CASSYRQGNTEAFF. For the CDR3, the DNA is TGTGCCAGCAGCTACCGACAGGGAAACACTGAAGCTTTCTTT.